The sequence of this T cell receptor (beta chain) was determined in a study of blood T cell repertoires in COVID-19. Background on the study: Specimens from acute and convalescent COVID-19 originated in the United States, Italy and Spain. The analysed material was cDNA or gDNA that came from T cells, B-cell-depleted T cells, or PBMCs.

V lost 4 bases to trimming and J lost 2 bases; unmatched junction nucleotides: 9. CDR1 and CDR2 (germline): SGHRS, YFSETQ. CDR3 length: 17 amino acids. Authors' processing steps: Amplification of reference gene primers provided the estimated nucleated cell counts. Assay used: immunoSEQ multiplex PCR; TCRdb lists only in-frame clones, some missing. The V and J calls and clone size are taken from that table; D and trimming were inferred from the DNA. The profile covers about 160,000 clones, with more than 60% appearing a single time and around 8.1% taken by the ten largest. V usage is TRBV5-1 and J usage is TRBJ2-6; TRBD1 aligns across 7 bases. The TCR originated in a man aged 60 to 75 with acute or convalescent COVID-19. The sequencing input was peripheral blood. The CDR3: CASSGEPTGAGANVLTF. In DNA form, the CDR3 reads TGCGCCAGCAGCGGCGAACCTACAGGGGCTGGGGCCAACGTCCTGACTTTC.